This TCR beta chain was identified in a study of cytotoxic CD8 clonotypes in ibrutinib-treated CLL. Generated by immunoSEQ multiplex PCR, the TCRdb table keeps only in-frame clones and is missing some. This sample has roughly 150,000 clones; 70% to 85% occur once, and the top ten carry 4.6%. The junction had 4 bases not matched to a gene; V was cut back by 0 bases and J by 5 bases. The CDR3 has 14 residues. Germline V lookup: CDR1 SGHRS, CDR2 YFSETQ. The rearrangement joins TRBV5-1 to TRBJ1-1, with 7 bases aligning to TRBD1. Sample: PBMCs, taken after 24 months of ibrutinib treatment. The receptor was derived from a human donor with chronic lymphocytic leukemia. CDR3 in DNA: TGCGCCAGCAGCTTGGGACAGGGTTGGACTGAAGCTTTCTTT. Encoded protein: CASSLGQGWTEAFF.